This T cell receptor (beta chain) was captured in a study of blood T cell repertoires in COVID-19. On the study more broadly: Spain, Italy and the United States supplied samples that represented acute and convalescent COVID-19.

Original methodology: Reference gene primer amplification yielded estimated nucleated cell counts. Profiling relied on immunoSEQ multiplex PCR, and the TCRdb table lists in-frame clones only, not all of them. V, J and clone size derive from that table, while D and trimming were established from the DNA sequence. Seen here are some 140,000 clones, 70% to 80% observed once, and the top ten hold about a tenth. Trimming removed 2 bases at V and 2 bases at J, with 9 bases between. The CDR3 consists of 14 residues. Germline V gene data show CDR1 as MNHEY and CDR2 as SMNVEV (reference sequence). V is TRBV27 and J is TRBJ1-2, with D maybe TRBD1 (5 bases). The sequence was obtained from a human donor in a cohort sampled during active COVID-19. What was sequenced was peripheral blood. CDR3 in amino acids: CASSLRGENYGYTF. The CDR3 nucleotides read TGTGCCAGCAGTTTACGGGGGGAAAACTATGGCTACACCTTC.